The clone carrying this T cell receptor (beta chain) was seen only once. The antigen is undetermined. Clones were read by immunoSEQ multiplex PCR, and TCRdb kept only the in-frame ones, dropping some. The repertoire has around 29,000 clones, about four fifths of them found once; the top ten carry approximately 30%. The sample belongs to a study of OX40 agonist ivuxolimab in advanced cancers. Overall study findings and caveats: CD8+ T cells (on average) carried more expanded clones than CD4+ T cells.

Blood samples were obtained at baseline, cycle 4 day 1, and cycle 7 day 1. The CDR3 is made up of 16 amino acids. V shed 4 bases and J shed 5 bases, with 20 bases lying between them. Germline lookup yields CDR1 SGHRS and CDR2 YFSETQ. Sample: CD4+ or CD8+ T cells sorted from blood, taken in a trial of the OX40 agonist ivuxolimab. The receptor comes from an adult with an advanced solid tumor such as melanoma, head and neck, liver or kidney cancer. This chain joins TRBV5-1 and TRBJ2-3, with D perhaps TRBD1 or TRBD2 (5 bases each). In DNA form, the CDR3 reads TGCGCCAGCAGCCGGGAAGGGACGGCCTCGCTAGATACGCAGTATTTT. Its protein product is CASSREGTASLDTQYF.